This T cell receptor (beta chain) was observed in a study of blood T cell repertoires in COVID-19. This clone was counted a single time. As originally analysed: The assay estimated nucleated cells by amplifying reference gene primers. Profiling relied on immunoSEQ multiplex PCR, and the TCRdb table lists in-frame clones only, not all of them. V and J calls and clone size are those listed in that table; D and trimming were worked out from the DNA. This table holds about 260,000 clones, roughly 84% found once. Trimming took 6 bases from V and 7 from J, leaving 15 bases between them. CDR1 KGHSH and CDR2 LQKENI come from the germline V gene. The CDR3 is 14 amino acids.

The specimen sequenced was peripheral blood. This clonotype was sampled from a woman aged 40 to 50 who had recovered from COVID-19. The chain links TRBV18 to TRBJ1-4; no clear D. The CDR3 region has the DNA TGTGCCAGCTCTATCAGAGAGGGAGGTGAAAAACTGTTTTTT. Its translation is CASSIREGGEKLFF. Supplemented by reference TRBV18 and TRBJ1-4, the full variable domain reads NAGVMQNPRHLVRRRGQEARLRCSPMKGHSHVYWYRQLPEEGLKFMVYLQKENIIDESGMPKERFSAEFPKEGPSILRIQQVVRGDSAAYFCASSIREGGEKLFFGSGTQLSVL.